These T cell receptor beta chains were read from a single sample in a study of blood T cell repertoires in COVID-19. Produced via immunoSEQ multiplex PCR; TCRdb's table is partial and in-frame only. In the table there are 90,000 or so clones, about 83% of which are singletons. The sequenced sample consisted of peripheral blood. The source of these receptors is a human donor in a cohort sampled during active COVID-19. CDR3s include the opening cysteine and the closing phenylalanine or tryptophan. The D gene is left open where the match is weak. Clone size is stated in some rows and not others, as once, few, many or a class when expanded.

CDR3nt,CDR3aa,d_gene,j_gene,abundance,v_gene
TGTGCCAGCATCGGGGGGATTAACTCCTACGAGCAGTACTTC,CASIGGINSYEQYF,TRBD2,TRBJ2-7,-,TRBV2
TGTGCCAGCAGTCCGCGGCTAGGAGGGTTAGCTTTCTTT,CASSPRLGGLAFF,-,TRBJ1-1,-,TRBV28
TGTGCCAGCAACAGGGTTGATGTGGAGACCCAGTACTTC,CASNRVDVETQYF,-,TRBJ2-5,-,TRBV6-6
TGTGCCACCAGCGACGGAGTCAATGAGCAGTTCTTC,CATSDGVNEQFF,-,TRBJ2-1,few,TRBV15
TGTGCCAGCGGAGCAGGGGGTAACCTTGGTGAGCAGTTCTTC,CASGAGGNLGEQFF,TRBD1,TRBJ2-1,many,TRBV7-3
TGCGCCAGCAGCGCAGCGGAGTGGGGCACCGGGGAGCTGTTTTTT,CASSAAEWGTGELFF,-,TRBJ2-2,-,TRBV5-1
TGTGCCATCAGTGACGGCGGCGTCTACGAGCAGTACTTC,CAISDGGVYEQYF,-,TRBJ2-7,-,TRBV10-3
TGCGCCAGCAGCCAGACAGGGGGCAAATCACCCCTCCACTTT,CASSQTGGKSPLHF,TRBD1,TRBJ1-6,-,TRBV4-3
TGTGCCAGCAGCGTAGCTAGATGGGATGAGCAGTTCTTC,CASSVARWDEQFF,-,TRBJ2-1,-,TRBV9
TGTGCCAGCAGCTCTCTCAGGGAAGCTAACTATGGCTACACCTTC,CASSSLREANYGYTF,-,TRBJ1-2,-,TRBV7-9
TGTGCCACCAGCCGCCCCACGGGGGAAGGGTATGGCTACACCTTC,CATSRPTGEGYGYTF,-,TRBJ1-2,-,TRBV15
TGCGCCAGCCGAACGACTAGCGGGGGGGACAATGAGCAGTTCTTC,CASRTTSGGDNEQFF,TRBD2,TRBJ2-1,-,TRBV10-2
TGTGCCAGCAGCCATCTTGGCAGGAACACTGAAGCTTTCTTT,CASSHLGRNTEAFF,-,TRBJ1-1,-,TRBV3-1/TRBV3-2
TGTGCCAGCAGCTTAGGACAGGGAAGAACCGGGGAGCTGTTTTTT,CASSLGQGRTGELFF,TRBD1,TRBJ2-2,-,TRBV7-3
TGTGCCACCAGTGACCCGAGGGGGTATGGGGATACGCAGTATTTT,CATSDPRGYGDTQYF,-,TRBJ2-3,few,TRBV24-1
TGTGCCAGTAGTATTGAGGGGGCCCTTACCGGGGAGCTGTTTTTT,CASSIEGALTGELFF,TRBD1,TRBJ2-2,-,TRBV19
TGTGCCAGCAGCGCCTCTAGCGGGGGGGCGGGTGAGACCCAGTACTTC,CASSASSGGAGETQYF,TRBD2,TRBJ2-5,-,TRBV9
TGTGCCAGTAGTATAGAGCCGGGGAGCATGCATTTT,CASSIEPGSMHF,-,TRBJ2-3,-,TRBV19
TGTGCCAGCAGTCGGACAGGGAGCTATGAGCAGTTCTTC,CASSRTGSYEQFF,TRBD1,TRBJ2-1,-,TRBV28
TGTGCCAGCAGCGTAGGGGGAGGTCGAATTAGCACAGATACGCAGTATTTT,CASSVGGGRISTDTQYF,-,TRBJ2-3,-,TRBV9
TGTGCCATCAGGGGTCGGACAGGGGGCGAGCAGTACTTC,CAIRGRTGGEQYF,TRBD1,TRBJ2-7,-,TRBV10-3
TGCGCCAGCAGCCAAGACCCCGGGACTAGCGGGAATGAGCAGTTCTTC,CASSQDPGTSGNEQFF,TRBD2,TRBJ2-1,-,TRBV4-1
TGCGCCAGCAGTCACCCGAGGGGGGGCACGAACACTGAAGCTTTCTTT,CASSHPRGGTNTEAFF,-,TRBJ1-1,once,TRBV23-1
TGTGCCAGCAGCTTGGGTCGGACAGGGTTTTTTTCACCCCTCCACTTT,CASSLGRTGFFSPLHF,TRBD1,TRBJ1-6,-,TRBV11-2
TGTGCTAGTGGATTAAGCGGGAGGGACTCCTACGAGCAGTACTTC,CASGLSGRDSYEQYF,TRBD2,TRBJ2-7,once,TRBV12-5
TGTGCCAGCAGCGGGGGTTCCTACAATGAGCAGTTCTTC,CASSGGSYNEQFF,-,TRBJ2-1,-,TRBV2
TGTGCCAGTAGTACGGGACAGGGATTCTACGAGCAGTACTTC,CASSTGQGFYEQYF,TRBD1,TRBJ2-7,-,TRBV19
TGTGCCATCACCCTAGACAGGGCGAACACTGAAGCTTTCTTT,CAITLDRANTEAFF,TRBD1,TRBJ1-1,-,TRBV10-3
TGTGCCATCAGTGAGCGAGGGCTAGGGAACACTGAAGCTTTCTTT,CAISERGLGNTEAFF,-,TRBJ1-1,-,TRBV10-3
TGTGCCAGCAATGACCAGGGTCTTCCCTCTGGGGCCAACGTCCTGACTTTC,CASNDQGLPSGANVLTF,-,TRBJ2-6,-,TRBV6-1
TGTGCCAGCAGTGATATTCAGGGTTCCCTAGGAGCTTTCTTT,CASSDIQGSLGAFF,-,TRBJ1-1,once,TRBV2
TGTGCCAGCAGTCAGGGACAGTTCACAGATACGCAGTATTTT,CASSQGQFTDTQYF,TRBD1,TRBJ2-3,-,TRBV6-6
TGTGCCAGGGGGGGGCCAGATACGCAGTATTTT,CARGGPDTQYF,-,TRBJ2-3,-,TRBV7-2
TGCGCCAGCAGCACCCGGGACACCCACAATGAGCAGTTCTTC,CASSTRDTHNEQFF,-,TRBJ2-1,once,TRBV5-1
TGTGCCAGCAGCCCGGGTGGGCAGGGGAGAACCGGGGAGCTGTTTTTT,CASSPGGQGRTGELFF,-,TRBJ2-2,-,TRBV6-6
TGTGCCAGCAGCTTGGCGTCCGGGACACCTACTAATTTT,CASSLASGTPTNF,-,TRBJ1-3,-,TRBV5-4
TGTGCCAGTACCCCTGGGGAAGGGAGTGTCACTGGAAACACCATATATTTT,CASTPGEGSVTGNTIYF,-,TRBJ1-3,-,TRBV19
TGTGCCAGCAGCGGCCGACAGGGGAGAGGCTCTGGAAACACCATATATTTT,CASSGRQGRGSGNTIYF,TRBD1,TRBJ1-3,-,TRBV7-9
TGTGCCACCTCGACTAGCGGTTTCACCGGGGAGCTGTTTTTT,CATSTSGFTGELFF,TRBD2,TRBJ2-2,-,TRBV19
TGTGCCAGCAGCCCGCAGACAGGCGTATACAATGAGCAGTTCTTC,CASSPQTGVYNEQFF,-,TRBJ2-1,-,TRBV6-5
TGTGCCAGCACCCTGTGGACAGGCGCCTACAATGAGCAGTTCTTC,CASTLWTGAYNEQFF,TRBD1,TRBJ2-1,-,TRBV6-6